The sequence of this TCR beta chain was determined in a study of graft-versus-host responses after intestinal transplantation. For the study at large: For around 3 years after anti-thymocyte globulin induction, all recipients took tacrolimus and steroids. Findings of the study overall: HvG clone declines early post-transplant were associated with peak circulating GvH levels. Recipient marrow showed GvH clones, some seen first in ileum or blood. Individuals carrying graft-donor T cell macrochimerism showed high graft-versus-host to host-versus-graft clonal ratios in allografts.

Using immunoSEQ multiplex PCR, the repertoire was profiled, and TCRdb retains in-frame clones only, with some absent. The table has about 63,000 clones, about 89% seen once. With regard to this clone: The antigen remains undetermined.

Trimming removed 0 bases from V and 0 bases from J; junction bases left unmatched: 6. CDR3 length: 18 residues. Germline V gene lookup returns CDR1 SGHDT and CDR2 YYEEEE. Intraepithelial and lamina propria lymphocytes were isolated from graft specimens. The chain combines TRBV5-6 with TRBJ1-3; 10 nucleotides match TRBD1. The sequence came from a human patient who received an intestinal transplant, so some T cells may come from the graft donor. The sequencing used ileum tissue, collected less than 400 days after transplant. The CDR3 nucleotides are TGTGCCAGCAGCTTGGCCGGGACAGGGGCCAGCTCTGGAAACACCATATATTTT. Translated, it gives CASSLAGTGASSGNTIYF.